The T cell receptor beta chain described here comes from a study of Ad26.COV2.S vaccination and SARS-CoV-2 variants. Study results and limitations: The TCR breadth and depth analyses may have produced an underestimate of total T cell responses. Relative to placebo recipients, vaccine recipients exhibited elevated spike-specific TCR breadth.

Details on this clone: The antigen is undetermined.

Repertoires were generated with immunoSEQ multiplex PCR, while TCRdb's copy carries only in-frame clones and drops some. The sample has tens of thousands of clones; more than 70% are singletons. Germline CDR1 is MDHEN and CDR2 is SYDVKM. With 3 bases clipped from V and 4 bases from J, the junction kept 8 bases outside the gene matches. CDR3 length: 15 amino acids. This TCR came from a human donor who had recovered from COVID-19. The source was peripheral blood, collected after recovery from COVID-19. This chain joins TRBV28 and TRBJ2-7; 8 bases fit TRBD1. CDR3 in DNA: TGTGCCAGCAGTTTTGTCGGACAGGGTATGTACGAGCAGTACTTC. Encoded protein: CASSFVGQGMYEQYF.